These T cell receptor beta chains were read from a single sample in a study of blood T cell repertoires in COVID-19. Using immunoSEQ multiplex PCR, the repertoire was profiled, and TCRdb retains in-frame clones only, with some absent. This table has more than 200,000 clones, 85% to 90% appearing once. The sample taken for sequencing was peripheral blood. The receptors here all came from a woman between 55 and 75 years old with acute or convalescent COVID-19. The CDR3 runs from the conserved cysteine through the conserved F or W. A D gene is named only where the DNA matches it firmly. Only some rows state a clone size, as once, few, many or a class for expanded clones.

abundance	j_gene	d_gene	v_gene	CDR3nt	CDR3aa
.	TRBJ1-4	TRBD1	TRBV19	TGTGCCAGTAGGGACAGGCTCAATGAAAAACTGTTTTTT	CASRDRLNEKLFF
.	TRBJ1-5	TRBD1	TRBV18	TGTGCCAGCTCACCTAACGGACAGGGTGAAATTCAGCCCCAGCATTTT	CASSPNGQGEIQPQHF
.	TRBJ2-1	TRBD2	TRBV7-9	TGTGCCAGCAGCTTTGGTAGCGGGGTTGTTAATGAGCAGTTCTTC	CASSFGSGVVNEQFF
once	TRBJ1-5	.	TRBV27	TGTGCCAGCAGTTCCCAGGCCTCCCGCCAGCCCCAGCATTTT	CASSSQASRQPQHF
.	TRBJ2-1	.	TRBV5-1	TGCGCCAGCGGAGCCGGGACATCATTCGATGAGCAGTTCTTC	CASGAGTSFDEQFF
.	TRBJ1-2	TRBD1	TRBV6-5	TGTGCCACGGGGGGAACGGGACAGGGGAACTATGGCTACACCTTC	CATGGTGQGNYGYTF
.	TRBJ2-3	.	TRBV3-1/TRBV3-2	TGTGCCAGCAGCCTCATTGGGGGGAAAGAAACAGATACGCAGTATTTT	CASSLIGGKETDTQYF
.	TRBJ1-4	.	TRBV30	TGTGCCTGGAGTCCGGGACACCTTGCAACTAATGAAAAACTGTTTTTT	CAWSPGHLATNEKLFF
.	TRBJ2-1	TRBD1	TRBV3-1/TRBV3-2	TGTGCCAGCAGCCAAGGGGACAGTACCCATGAGCAGTTCTTC	CASSQGDSTHEQFF
.	TRBJ1-5	.	TRBV6-1	TGTGCCAGCAGTGAAACGGCCGGGCAGCCCCAGCATTTT	CASSETAGQPQHF
.	TRBJ1-6	.	TRBV18	TGTGCCAGCTCACCTCCAGGACAAGGGGTGTCTCCCCTCCACTTT	CASSPPGQGVSPLHF
.	TRBJ1-2	TRBD1	TRBV4-2	TGTGCCAGCAGCCAATTTCGGGGACAGGGCCCGGGCTACACCTTC	CASSQFRGQGPGYTF
.	TRBJ2-5	TRBD2	TRBV30	TGTGCCTGGAGTGTAACTAGCGGGAAGGAGACCCAGTACTTC	CAWSVTSGKETQYF
.	TRBJ1-6	.	TRBV5-1	TGCGCCAGCAGCTCTGGACAGAGCGTGGTTTCCTATAATTCACCCCTCCACTTT	CASSSGQSVVSYNSPLHF
.	TRBJ1-6	TRBD1	TRBV3-1/TRBV3-2	TGTGCCAGCAGCCAATTCCCCAGGACAGGACCCAATTCACCCCTCCACTTT	CASSQFPRTGPNSPLHF
few	TRBJ2-5	.	TRBV5-4	TGTGCCAGCAGCTGGGGGGAGCAAGAGACCCAGTACTTC	CASSWGEQETQYF
.	TRBJ1-1	TRBD1	TRBV7-3	TGTGCCAGCACTACAATCCTAGGGGACAGGGGTCGCGAACCAGGATCGAACACTGAAGCTTTCTTT	CASTTILGDRGREPGSNTEAFF
once	TRBJ1-6	.	TRBV18	TGTGCCAGCTCAACCGGGTGGGATAATTCACCCCTCCACTTT	CASSTGWDNSPLHF
.	TRBJ1-5	.	TRBV7-8	TGTGCCAGCAGCTTTAATTATATATCTTCGGGGAATCAGCCCCAGCATTTT	CASSFNYISSGNQPQHF
.	TRBJ2-1	.	TRBV5-1	TGCGCCAGCAGCTTGAGAGAGTTCTACAATGAGCAGTTCTTC	CASSLREFYNEQFF
.	TRBJ1-2	.	TRBV6-5	TGTGCCAGCAGTTACTCGATGACAGCAAACTATGGCTACACCTTC	CASSYSMTANYGYTF
.	TRBJ1-6	TRBD1	TRBV10-3	TGTGCCATCAAACGGACAGGGGCAAATTCACCCCTCCACTTT	CAIKRTGANSPLHF
.	TRBJ2-3	TRBD2	TRBV7-2	TGTGCCAGCAGCTTATGGAATGGACTAGCGGGGACAGATACGCAGTATTTT	CASSLWNGLAGTDTQYF
.	TRBJ1-4	TRBD1	TRBV3-1/TRBV3-2	TGTGCCAGCAGCCAACGAGGGGGCATGGCTAATGAAAAACTGTTTTTT	CASSQRGGMANEKLFF
.	TRBJ1-2	TRBD1	TRBV28	TGTGCCAGCAGACTTGACAGGGTTTATGGCTACACCTTC	CASRLDRVYGYTF
.	TRBJ2-2	.	TRBV4-2	TGTGCCAGCAGCCAAGAGGGGCTACGGTACACCGGGGAGCTGTTTTTT	CASSQEGLRYTGELFF
.	TRBJ2-7	.	TRBV7-2	TGTGCCAGCAGCAAACGGGGGGGGACAGTTGACTACGAGCAGTACTTC	CASSKRGGTVDYEQYF
.	TRBJ2-3	TRBD2	TRBV6-5	TGTGCCAGCACCGGACTAGCGGGAGCAGATACGCAGTATTTT	CASTGLAGADTQYF
.	TRBJ2-7	TRBD2	TRBV4-2	TGTGCCAGCAGCCAAGACAGTAGCGGGGTACTATCCTACGAGCAGTACTTC	CASSQDSSGVLSYEQYF